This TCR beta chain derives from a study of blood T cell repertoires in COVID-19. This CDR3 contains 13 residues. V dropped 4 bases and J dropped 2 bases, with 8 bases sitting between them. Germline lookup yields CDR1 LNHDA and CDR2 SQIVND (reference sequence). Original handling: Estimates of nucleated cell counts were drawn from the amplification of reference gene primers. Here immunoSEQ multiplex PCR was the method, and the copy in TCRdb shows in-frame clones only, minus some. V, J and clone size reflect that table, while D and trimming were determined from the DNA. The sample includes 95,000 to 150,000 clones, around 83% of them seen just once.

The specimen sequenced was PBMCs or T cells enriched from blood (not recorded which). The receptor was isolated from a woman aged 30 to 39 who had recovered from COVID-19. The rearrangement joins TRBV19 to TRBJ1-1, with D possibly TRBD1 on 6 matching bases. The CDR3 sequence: CASSTDRNTEAFF. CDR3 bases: TGTGCCAGTAGTACGGACAGAAACACTGAAGCTTTCTTT.